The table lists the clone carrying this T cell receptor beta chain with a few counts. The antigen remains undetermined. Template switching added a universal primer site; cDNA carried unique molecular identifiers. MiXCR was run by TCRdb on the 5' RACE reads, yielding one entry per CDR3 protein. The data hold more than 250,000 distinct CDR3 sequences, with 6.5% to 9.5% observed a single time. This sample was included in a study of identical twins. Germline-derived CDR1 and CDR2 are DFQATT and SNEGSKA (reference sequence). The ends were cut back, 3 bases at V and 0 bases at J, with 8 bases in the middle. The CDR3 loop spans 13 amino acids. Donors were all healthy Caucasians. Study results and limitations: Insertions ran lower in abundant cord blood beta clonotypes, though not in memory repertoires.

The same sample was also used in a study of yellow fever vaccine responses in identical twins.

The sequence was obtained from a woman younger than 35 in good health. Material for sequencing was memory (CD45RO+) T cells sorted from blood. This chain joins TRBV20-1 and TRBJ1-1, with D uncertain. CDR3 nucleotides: TGCAGTGCTAGTGTCCAAATGAACACTGAAGCTTTCTTT. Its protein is CSASVQMNTEAFF.